The 12 T cell receptor beta chains listed next were all sequenced from one sample in a study of blood T cell repertoires in COVID-19. TCRdb's copy holds only in-frame clones and misses some; the assay was immunoSEQ multiplex PCR. The table has 210,000 or so clones, about 82% seen once. Sequencing was carried out using peripheral blood. The receptor source for this set is an elderly woman with acute or convalescent COVID-19.

The gene calls are TRBV18 and TRBJ2-1, with TRBD2 matching 7 bases. The CDR3 is made up of 18 amino acids. The germline V gene has CDR1 KGHSH and CDR2 LQKENI. The ends lost 3 bases at V and 3 bases at J; junction bases unmatched: 14. This chain's CDR3 is CASSPVAGEVGGYNEQFF. CDR3 DNA sequence: TGTGCCAGCTCACCTGTGGCGGGAGAGGTAGGTGGCTACAATGAGCAGTTCTTC.

V is TRBV11-1 and J is TRBJ1-5, with a possible D match to TRBD1 (5 bases). Looked up from germline, CDR1 is SGHAT and CDR2 is FQDESV (reference sequence). The CDR3 spans 16 residues. Trimming stripped 1 base from V and 1 base from J, with 11 bases between. This CDR3 is CASSLGRGTSNQPQHF. DNA of the CDR3: TGTGCCAGCAGCTTAGGGCGGGGCACCAGCAATCAGCCCCAGCATTTT.

The gene calls are TRBV28 and TRBJ2-2; 10 nucleotides align to TRBD1. Germline CDR1 MDHEN, CDR2 SYDVKM. The CDR3 spans 16 residues. V lost 6 bases, J lost 4 bases, and 8 bases stayed unmatched. This chain's CDR3 is CASSQPTGGGTGELFF. Written as DNA, the CDR3 is TGTGCCAGCAGCCAACCGACAGGGGGCGGCACCGGGGAGCTGTTTTTT.

Only a few counts were recorded for this clone. The rearrangement joins TRBV3-1 (or the pseudogene TRBV3-2) to TRBJ1-2; D remains ambiguous. Germline V gene lookup returns CDR1 LGHDT and CDR2 YNNKEL (reference sequence). CDR3 length: 12 amino acids. The V end was cut by 1 base, the J end by 8 bases, with 8 bases between. This chain's CDR3 is CASSQGGRGYTF. CDR3 sequence (DNA): TGTGCCAGCAGCCAAGGAGGGAGAGGCTACACCTTC.

This chain links TRBV28 with TRBJ2-7; the match to TRBD2 covers 11 bases. Per germline, CDR1 MDHEN and CDR2 SYDVKM. V dropped 4 bases and J dropped 0; count of bases not matched to a gene: 5. The CDR3 covers 16 residues. The CDR3 DNA reads as TGTGCCAGCAGTTCAAGGACTAGCGGGTTCTCCTACGAGCAGTACTTC. Residues: CASSSRTSGFSYEQYF.

The chain is built from TRBV2 and TRBJ1-3, with a possible D match to TRBD1 (6 bases). Trimming cost V 2 bases and J 3 bases, with 11 bases left between them. From germline, CDR1 is SNHLY and CDR2 FYNNEI. The CDR3 runs to 15 residues. Here the CDR3 reads CASSERGGLGNTIYF. CDR3 DNA: TGTGCCAGCAGTGAACGCGGGGGGCTTGGAAACACCATATATTTT.

The chain combines TRBV19 with TRBJ1-1; 7 bases are shared with TRBD1. The CDR3 runs 16 residues. Germline trimming cut 5 bases from V and 4 bases from J; bases unmatched to any gene: 13. CDR1 and CDR2 from the germline V gene are LNHDA and SQIVND (reference sequence). CDR3 nucleotide sequence: TGTGCCAGTAGTTTTTTAAAAAGGGGGCGAGGCACTGAAGCTTTCTTT. Encoded protein: CASSFLKRGRGTEAFF. Looking up the rest from reference TRBV19 and TRBJ1-1 gives the full variable domain: DGGITQSPKYLFRKEGQNVTLSCEQNLNHDAMYWYRQDPGQGLRLIYYSQIVNDFQKGDIAEGYSVSREKKESFPLTVTSAQKNPTAFYLCASSFLKRGRGTEAFFGQGTRLTVV.

V and J are TRBV7-2 and TRBJ1-5, with a possible D match to TRBD1 (5 bases). V lost 1 base to trimming and J lost 3 bases, with 16 bases between them. Germline loops: CDR1 SGHTA, CDR2 FQGNSA. The CDR3 is made up of 17 amino acids. In DNA, the CDR3 is TGTGCCAGCAGCTTAGTTGGCGGGGCTGGGTTCAATCAGCCCCAGCATTTT. Its protein product is CASSLVGGAGFNQPQHF.

The V call is TRBV21-1, the J call TRBJ2-7; the table's D call, TRBD2, has no DNA check behind it. TRBV21-1 is flagged as a pseudogene. CDR3 length: 18 amino acids. The CDR3 here is CASSKPLSHGRDSYEQYF. DNA of the CDR3: TGTGCCAGCAGCAAACCTCTCAGTCATGGACGGGACTCCTACGAGCAGTACTTC.

The V gene is TRBV6-2 or TRBV6-3, the J gene TRBJ2-3; 9 bases match TRBD1. The CDR3 has 15 amino acids. CDR1 is MNHEY, CDR2 SVGEGT, per germline. With 5 bases clipped from V and 3 bases from J, the junction kept 6 bases outside the gene matches. The CDR3 DNA reads as TGTGCCAGCAGTGTCCGGGACAGGGAAACAGATACGCAGTATTTT. Protein product: CASSVRDRETDTQYF.

This chain uses TRBV3-1 (or the pseudogene TRBV3-2) with TRBJ2-3, with a possible D match to TRBD2 (6 bases). This CDR3 comprises 15 residues. Germline-derived CDR1 and CDR2 are LGHDT and YNNKEL (reference sequence). Trimming removed 4 bases from V and 4 bases from J, with 15 bases in between. CDR3 loop: CASSPSGGGPDTQYF. The CDR3 DNA reads as TGTGCCAGCAGCCCCTCCGGGGGTGGGCCAGATACGCAGTATTTT.

The chain links TRBV7-9 to TRBJ2-1; 9 nucleotides line up with TRBD1. CDR1 is SEHNR, CDR2 FQNEAQ, per germline (reference sequence). This CDR3 has 17 residues. Germline trimming cut 5 bases from V and 0 bases from J; bases unmatched to any gene: 8. CDR3 nucleotide sequence: TGTGCCAGCAGCCTATGGGACAGGGTGAGCTCCTACAATGAGCAGTTCTTC. This gives the protein CASSLWDRVSSYNEQFF.